Described below is a single T cell receptor (beta chain) sequence and its context. The antigen remains unidentified. TCRdb keeps only in-frame clones here, not all; method: immunoSEQ multiplex PCR. The top ten hold approximately 5.5% of the sample, which has around 99,000 clones, about 90% seen once. Germline V gene sequence: CDR1 MDHEN, CDR2 SYDVKM. The junction had 7 bases not matched to a gene; V was cut back by 3 bases and J by 2 bases. The CDR3 runs to 15 residues. The data are from a study of T cell responses to AZD1222 COVID-19 vaccine. Overall study context: Pooling was applied to second doses at about 4 or about 12 weeks. Whole-study findings and limits: The donor group comprised mostly white British people and more females; the analysis possibly underestimated clonal diversity. Only a handful of AZD1222 recipients tested seropositive at baseline.

The V call is TRBV28, the J call TRBJ2-7; 7 nucleotides agree with TRBD1. This receptor was identified in an adult in good health. The sequences come from peripheral blood, collected on day 0 of AZD1222 vaccination. CDR3 in amino acids: CASSLPGQPAYEQYF. DNA of the CDR3: TGTGCCAGCAGTTTGCCGGGACAGCCGGCCTACGAGCAGTACTTC.